This T cell receptor (beta chain) appears in the sequencing data of a study of CD8 T cells in Susac syndrome. Reverse transcription of 0.5 to 1 ug RNA was performed with random hexamers. TCRdb recomputed calls from the immunoSEQ multiplex PCR reads with MiXCR, one row per CDR3 protein. The sample has about 200,000 distinct CDR3 sequences, about 94% seen once; the top ten hold roughly 0.13%. The V gene's germline CDR1 is PRHDT and CDR2 FYEKMQ (reference sequence). The CDR3 consists of 15 residues. Losses at the gene ends were 5 bases for V and 6 bases for J; bases not matched to a gene: 10. CD8+ and CD4+ T cells were negatively isolated; TEMRA cells were FACS-enriched.

This TCR derives from a human donor with multiple sclerosis. J is TRBJ1-2 and V is TRBV13, with 9 bases matching TRBD1. Material: CD8+ T cells from PBMCs. CDR3 in DNA: TGTGCCAGCAGCACTCGACAGGGGGGGTGGGATGGCTACACCTTC. This translates into CASSTRQGGWDGYTF.